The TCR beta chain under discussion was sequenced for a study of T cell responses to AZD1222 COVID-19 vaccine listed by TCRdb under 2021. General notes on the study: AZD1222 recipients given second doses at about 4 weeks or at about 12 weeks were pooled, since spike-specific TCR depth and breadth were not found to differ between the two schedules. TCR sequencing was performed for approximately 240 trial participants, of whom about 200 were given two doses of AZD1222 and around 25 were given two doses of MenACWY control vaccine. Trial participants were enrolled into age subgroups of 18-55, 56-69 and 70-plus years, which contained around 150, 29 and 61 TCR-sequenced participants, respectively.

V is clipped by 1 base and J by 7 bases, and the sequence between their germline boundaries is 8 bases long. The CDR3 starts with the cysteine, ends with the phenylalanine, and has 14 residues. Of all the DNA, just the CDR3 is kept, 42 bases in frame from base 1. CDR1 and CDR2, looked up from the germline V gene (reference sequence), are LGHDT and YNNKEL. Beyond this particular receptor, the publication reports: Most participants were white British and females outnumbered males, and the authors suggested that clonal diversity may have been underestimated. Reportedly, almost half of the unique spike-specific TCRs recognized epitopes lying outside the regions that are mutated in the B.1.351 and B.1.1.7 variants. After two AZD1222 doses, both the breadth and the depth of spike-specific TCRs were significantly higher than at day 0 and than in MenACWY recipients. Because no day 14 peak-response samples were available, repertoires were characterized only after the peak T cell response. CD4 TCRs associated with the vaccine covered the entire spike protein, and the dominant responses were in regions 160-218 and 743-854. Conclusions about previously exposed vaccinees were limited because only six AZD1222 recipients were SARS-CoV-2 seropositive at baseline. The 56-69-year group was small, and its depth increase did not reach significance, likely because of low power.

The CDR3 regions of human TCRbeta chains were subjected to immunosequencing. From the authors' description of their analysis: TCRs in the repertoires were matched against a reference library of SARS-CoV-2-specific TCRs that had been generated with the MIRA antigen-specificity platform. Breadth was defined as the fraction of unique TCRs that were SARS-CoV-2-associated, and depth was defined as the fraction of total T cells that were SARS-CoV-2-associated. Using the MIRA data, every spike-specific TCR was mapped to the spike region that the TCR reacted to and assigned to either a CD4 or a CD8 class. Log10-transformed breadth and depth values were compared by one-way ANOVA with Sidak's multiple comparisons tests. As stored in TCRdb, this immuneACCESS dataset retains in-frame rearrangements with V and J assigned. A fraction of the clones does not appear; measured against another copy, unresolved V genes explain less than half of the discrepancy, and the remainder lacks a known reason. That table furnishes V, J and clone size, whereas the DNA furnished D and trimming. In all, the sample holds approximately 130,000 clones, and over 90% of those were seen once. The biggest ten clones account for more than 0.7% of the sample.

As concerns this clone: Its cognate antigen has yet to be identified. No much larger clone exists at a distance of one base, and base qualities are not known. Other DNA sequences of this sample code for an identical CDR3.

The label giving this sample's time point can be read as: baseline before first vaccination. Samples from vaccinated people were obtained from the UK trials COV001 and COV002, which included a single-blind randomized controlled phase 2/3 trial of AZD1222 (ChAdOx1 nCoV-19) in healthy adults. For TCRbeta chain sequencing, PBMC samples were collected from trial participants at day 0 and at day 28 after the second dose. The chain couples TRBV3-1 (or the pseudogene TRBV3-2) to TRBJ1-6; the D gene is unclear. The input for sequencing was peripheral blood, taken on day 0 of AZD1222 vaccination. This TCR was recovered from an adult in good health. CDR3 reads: CASSQGGTNSPLHF. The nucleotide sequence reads TGTGCCAGCAGCCAAGGAGGAACCAATTCACCCCTCCACTTT.